This T cell receptor beta chain was sequenced during a study of shared clonotypes between healthy human individuals. About the research overall: Researchers assigned three CD4 naive, three CD4 memory, two CD8 naive and one CD8 memory plate to each donor.

Comment on this clone: Its antigen is unknown. The same CDR3 also results from other DNA sequences found in this sample.

HIV-negative, healthy adults without recent acute infections or vaccinations were the donors. Study-wide findings and caveats: Tissues were not sampled, only blood, and their repertoires likely differ. Naive CD4 clonotype sharing across several donors was about 5%.

The CDR3 runs to 12 residues. Trimming took off 2 bases at V and 5 bases at J, with 6 bases between the two ends. CDR1 MDHEN and CDR2 SYDVKM come from the germline V gene. Sequencing used immunoSEQ multiplex PCR; TCRdb keeps in-frame clones, though not all of them. Of more than 1.2 million clones in the sample, approximately 98.5% were seen once. V is TRBV28 and J is TRBJ1-1; unclear D gene. Sequenced: naive CD4+ T cells sorted from blood. Specified subset: CD45RA+ positively selected. The TCR comes from a young man in good health. CDR3 region: CASSLLGTEAFF. The CDR3 DNA reads TGTGCCAGCAGTTTACTGGGAACTGAAGCTTTCTTT.